This T cell receptor beta chain came from a study of response to subunit inactivated influenza vaccine (dated by TCRdb to the late 2010s). General notes on the study: The study used deep quantitative T cell receptor repertoire profiling to track responses to a trivalent subunit inactivated influenza vaccine. What the work shows at the level of the full study, not this receptor alone: The authors proposed that each seasonal influenza vaccination may bring in only a limited number of new T cells.

This clonotype was seen more than once but under ten times. The target of this receptor is not known. Per-base qualities were not stored, and no clone one base away is much larger. Library creation used RT-PCR. Data came from an Illumina HiSeq 2500. The public sequencing data were trimmed at Q25 with fastp and processed into clonotypes with MiXCR by TCRdb, which kept only in-frame beta chains. Records with the same CDR3 protein are collapsed into one entry carrying the most frequent genes and DNA. For this sample there are just under 550,000 distinct CDR3 sequences; 20% to 25% appear just once. Under 3.5% of the sample is in the top ten clones. For CDR1 and CDR2, the germline V gene (reference sequence) lists DFQATT and SNEGSKA. The CDR3 numbers 14 residues from cysteine through phenylalanine. The CDR3 DNA has 42 bases and is translated from base 1. Germline trimming: 6 bases from V, 6 bases from J; junction bases outside gene matches: 7.

The same sample was also studied in work on T cells expressing NK-cell markers. As the second paper documents: TCR beta cDNA libraries were prepared using 5'RACE template switching, which introduced a universal primer site and unique molecular identifiers. Roughly 8 donors provided sorted CD3+CD56+NKG2C+, CD3+CD56+NKG2C- and CD3+CD56-NKG2C+ T-cell subsets, whose TCR beta-chain repertoires were profiled. Among the eight sequenced donors, only one was HCMV-seronegative, while the other seven were HCMV-seropositive. In several experiments an anti-gammadeltaTCR antibody was added to restrict sorting to alphabetaTCR-expressing T cells. For six donors, the dominant CD3+CD56+NKG2C+ clonotypes were among the top 10 CD8+ clonotypes and accounted for about 1.0-7.5% of CD8+ T cells. Those dominant clonotypes were again the most abundant among CD3+CD56-NKG2C+ cells in four donors, at about 28.3-65%. It remained unclear whether the expanded NKG2C-expressing T cell clones were specific for HCMV antigens. Randomly selected healthy volunteers, three men and five women, were used as the eight sequenced donors. HCMV serostatus was determined by detecting HCMV-specific IgG in serum with a commercial ELISA kit. Ficoll density gradient centrifugation was used to isolate peripheral blood mononuclear cells from blood. Using Miltenyi isolation kits, CD4+ and CD8+ T cells were isolated from PBMC through magnetic immunoseparation. Synthesis of cDNA was primed from the TCR beta constant segment and was followed by two consecutive PCR amplification steps. Libraries were sequenced as 2 x 150 bp reads on Illumina HiSeq 2000/2500, MiSeq or NextSeq. MIGEC handled demultiplexing of the reads and grouping by UMI, while MiTCR was used to assemble and quantify clonotypes. Only TCR cDNA sequences supported by at least two reads were kept to exclude erroneous sequences. Downstream repertoire analysis used the tcR package, and clonotypes were matched across fractions by CDR3 nucleotide sequence plus V segment. VDJmatch was used to annotate antigen specificity against VDJdb, with one amino acid substitution in CDR3 allowed.

The TCR sequence derives from a man aged 50-59 years who received an inactivated influenza vaccine. Donor details come from another sample of the same person, matched by shared clones. The chain is encoded by TRBV20-1 joined to TRBJ2-1; TRBD1 lines up with 11 middle nucleotides. Specimen: CD4+ T cells sorted from PBMCs, collected less than 13 days after vaccination. The CDR3: CSATGTGGTNEQFF. The DNA sequence reads TGCAGTGCAACCGGGACAGGGGGTACCAATGAGCAGTTCTTC.